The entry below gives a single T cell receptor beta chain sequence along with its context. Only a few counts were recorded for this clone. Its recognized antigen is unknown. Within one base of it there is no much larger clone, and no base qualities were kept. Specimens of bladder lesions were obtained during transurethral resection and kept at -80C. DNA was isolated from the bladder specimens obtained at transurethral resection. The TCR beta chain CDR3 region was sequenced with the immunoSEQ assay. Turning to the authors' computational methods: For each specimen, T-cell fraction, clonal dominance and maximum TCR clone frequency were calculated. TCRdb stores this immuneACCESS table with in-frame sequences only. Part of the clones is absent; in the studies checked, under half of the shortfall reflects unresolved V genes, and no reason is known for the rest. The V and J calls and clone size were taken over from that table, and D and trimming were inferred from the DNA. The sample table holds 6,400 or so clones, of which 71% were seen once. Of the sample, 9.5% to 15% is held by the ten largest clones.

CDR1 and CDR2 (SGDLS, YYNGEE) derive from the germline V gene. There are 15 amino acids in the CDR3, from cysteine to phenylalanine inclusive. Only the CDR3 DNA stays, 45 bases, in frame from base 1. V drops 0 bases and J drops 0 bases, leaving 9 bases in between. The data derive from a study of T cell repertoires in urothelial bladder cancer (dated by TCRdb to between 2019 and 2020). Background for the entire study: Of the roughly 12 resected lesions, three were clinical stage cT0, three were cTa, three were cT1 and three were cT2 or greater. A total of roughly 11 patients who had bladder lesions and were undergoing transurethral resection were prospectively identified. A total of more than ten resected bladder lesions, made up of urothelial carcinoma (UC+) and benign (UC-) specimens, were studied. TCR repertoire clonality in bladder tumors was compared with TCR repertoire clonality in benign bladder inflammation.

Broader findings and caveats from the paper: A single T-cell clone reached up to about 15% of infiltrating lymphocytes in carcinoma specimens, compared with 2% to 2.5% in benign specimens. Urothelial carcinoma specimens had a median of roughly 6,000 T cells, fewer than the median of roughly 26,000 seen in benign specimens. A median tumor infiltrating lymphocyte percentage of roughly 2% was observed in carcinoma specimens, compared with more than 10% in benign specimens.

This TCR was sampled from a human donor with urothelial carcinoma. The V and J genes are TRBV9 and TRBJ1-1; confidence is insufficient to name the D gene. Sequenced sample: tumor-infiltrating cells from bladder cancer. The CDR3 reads CASSVGSGLNTEAFF. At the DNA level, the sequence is TGTGCCAGCAGCGTAGGTTCTGGACTGAACACTGAAGCTTTCTTT.